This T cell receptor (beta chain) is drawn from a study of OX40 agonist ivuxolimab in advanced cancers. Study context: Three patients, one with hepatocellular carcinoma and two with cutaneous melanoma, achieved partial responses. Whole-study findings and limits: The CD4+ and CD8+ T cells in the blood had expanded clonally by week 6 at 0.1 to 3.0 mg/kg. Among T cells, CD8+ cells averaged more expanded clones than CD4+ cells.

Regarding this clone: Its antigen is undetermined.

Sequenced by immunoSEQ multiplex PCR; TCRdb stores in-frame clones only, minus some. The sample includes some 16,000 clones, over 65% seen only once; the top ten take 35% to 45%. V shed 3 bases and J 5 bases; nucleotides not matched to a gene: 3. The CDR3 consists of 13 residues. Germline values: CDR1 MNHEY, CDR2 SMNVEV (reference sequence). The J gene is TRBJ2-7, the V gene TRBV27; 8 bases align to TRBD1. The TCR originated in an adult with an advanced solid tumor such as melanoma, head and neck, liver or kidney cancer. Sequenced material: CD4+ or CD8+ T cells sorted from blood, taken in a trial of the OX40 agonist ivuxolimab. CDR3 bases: TGTGCCAGCAGTTTTCTACAGGGGGACGAGCAGTACTTC. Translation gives CASSFLQGDEQYF.